Each of the 12 T cell receptor beta chains below was sequenced from the same sample in a study of blood T cell repertoires in COVID-19. Clones were sequenced by immunoSEQ multiplex PCR, and TCRdb holds only the in-frame ones, with some missing. The table lists some 130,000 clones, roughly 79% of them singletons. The sequenced material came from peripheral blood. The source of these receptors is an older woman with active or convalescent COVID-19.

CDR3 sequence reads: CASSGDRGNQPQHF. The DNA for the CDR3 is TGTGCCAGCAGCGGCGACAGGGGCAATCAGCCCCAGCATTTT. The chain is built from TRBV2 and TRBJ1-5, with 7 bases lining up with TRBD1. This CDR3 region has 14 residues. V gave up 6 bases and J gave up 2 bases; unmatched junction bases: 4. The germline CDR1 and CDR2 sequences are SNHLY and FYNNEI.

The chain has TRBV12-3 or TRBV12-4 and TRBJ1-1, with 10 bases matching TRBD1. V lost 7 bases, J lost 3 bases, and 2 bases stayed unmatched. The CDR3 is 13 residues long. CDR3 bases: TGTGCCAGCAAGACAGGGGGCCACACTGAAGCTTTCTTT. It is translated as CASKTGGHTEAFF.

This clone appeared a single time. The genes are TRBV6-2 or TRBV6-3 and TRBJ2-1; weak D call: TRBD2 (6 bases). V dropped 4 bases and J dropped 2 bases, with 12 bases sitting between them. The CDR3 is 15 amino acids. Germline V gene data show CDR1 as MNHEY and CDR2 as SVGEGT. The CDR3 DNA follows: TGTGCCAGCAGTTTAAGGGAGCGGGCCTACAATGAGCAGTTCTTC. Amino acid sequence: CASSLRERAYNEQFF.

The V and J genes are TRBV4-3 and TRBJ1-2, with D possibly matching TRBD1 (5 bases). The CDR3 sequence is 15 residues long. Trimming pared 0 bases from V and 2 bases from J, leaving 10 bases between. Per the germline V gene, CDR1 is LGHNA and CDR2 is YSLEER. DNA for the CDR3: TGCGCCAGCAGCCAAGAGATCCGGGGGAACTATGGCTACACCTTC. This sequence encodes CASSQEIRGNYGYTF.

The rearrangement links TRBV5-1 to TRBJ2-3; D might be TRBD1 (5 bases). Trimming cost V 1 base and J 4 bases, with 16 bases left between them. Germline-derived CDR1 and CDR2 are SGHRS and YFSETQ. The CDR3 runs 16 residues. In nucleotides, the CDR3 is TGCGCCAGCAGCTTGTCGGGCAGGGATAGGGCAGATACGCAGTATTTT. Protein sequence: CASSLSGRDRADTQYF. Using reference TRBV5-1 and TRBJ2-3 for the parts outside the CDR3, the full variable domain is KAGVTQTPRYLIKTRGQQVTLSCSPISGHRSVSWYQQTPGQGLQFLFEYFSETQRNKGNFPGRFSGRQFSNSRSEMNVSTLELGDSALYLCASSLSGRDRADTQYFGPGTRLTVL.

This clone was observed a few times. The chain combines TRBV12-3 or TRBV12-4 with TRBJ1-1; a weak D match, TRBD1 (6 bases). The CDR3 has 13 amino acids. V lost 2 bases to trimming and J lost 6 bases, with 10 bases between them. CDR3 bases: TGTGCCAGCAGTTTACGGGGGGCGCCTGAAGCTTTCTTT. As protein: CASSLRGAPEAFF.

This chain connects TRBV27 to TRBJ2-1, with 8 bases aligning to TRBD2. Germline CDR1 is MNHEY and CDR2 is SMNVEV (reference sequence). The CDR3 runs to 14 residues. V dropped 7 bases and J dropped 5; count of bases not matched to a gene: 7. CDR3 coding DNA: TGTGCCAGCACCTCGGAACTAGCGGACAATGAGCAGTTCTTC. Translation gives CASTSELADNEQFF.

This clone was picked up a small number of times. For the CDR3, the DNA is TGTGCCAGCAGGAAACAGGGGATGATAGGTGAAAAACTGTTTTTT. Translating gives CASRKQGMIGEKLFF. The chain joins TRBV6-6 to TRBJ1-4; TRBD1 matches at 7 bases. The CDR3 loop spans 15 amino acids. V lost 6 bases and J lost 7; bases outside the gene matches: 11. Germline values: CDR1 MNHNY, CDR2 SVGAGI (reference sequence).

In DNA form, the CDR3 reads TGTGCCAGCAGTGACCAGGGAATTTTACTGTTTTTT. Its protein product is CASSDQGILLFF. The chain has TRBV2 and TRBJ1-4; D is possibly TRBD1 (5 bases). The CDR3 runs to 12 residues. CDR1 and CDR2 (germline): SNHLY, FYNNEI. Trimming stripped 3 bases from V and 13 bases from J, with 12 bases between.

This chain connects TRBV6-2 or TRBV6-3 to TRBJ2-5, with D uncertain. This CDR3 is built from 14 residues. Germline loops: CDR1 MNHEY, CDR2 SVGEGT. The ends were cut back, 1 base at V and 5 bases at J, with 11 bases in the middle. Here the CDR3 DNA reads TGTGCCAGCAGTTACTTACGGCGGTCGGAGACCCAGTACTTC. This codes for CASSYLRRSETQYF.

The chain is built from TRBV6-2 or TRBV6-3 and TRBJ2-7; 12 bases match TRBD2. The trim removed 4 bases at V and 5 bases at J, leaving 6 bases unmatched. The CDR3 has 15 residues. Germline lookup yields CDR1 MNHEY and CDR2 SVGEGT. The CDR3 DNA is TGTGCCAGCAGTTCAAGACTAGCGGGAGTCAACGAGCAGTACTTC. Protein sequence: CASSSRLAGVNEQYF.

This chain links TRBV5-1 with TRBJ2-7; weak D call: TRBD1 (6 bases). Germline-derived CDR1 and CDR2 are SGHRS and YFSETQ. The CDR3 sequence is 15 residues long. V lost 4 bases to trimming and J lost 3 bases, with 17 bases between them. CDR3 amino acids: CASSQERAGVYEQYF. DNA of the CDR3: TGCGCCAGCAGCCAAGAAAGGGCAGGGGTCTACGAGCAGTACTTC.